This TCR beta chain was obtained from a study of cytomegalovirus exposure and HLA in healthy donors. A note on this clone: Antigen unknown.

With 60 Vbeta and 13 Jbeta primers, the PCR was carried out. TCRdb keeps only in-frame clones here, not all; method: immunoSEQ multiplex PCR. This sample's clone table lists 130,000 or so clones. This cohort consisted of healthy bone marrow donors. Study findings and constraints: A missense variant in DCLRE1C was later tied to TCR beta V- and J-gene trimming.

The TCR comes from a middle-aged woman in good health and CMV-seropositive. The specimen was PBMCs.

CDR3 loop: CAISEQVAGGPLNEQFF. CDR3 DNA sequence: TGTGCCATCAGTGAGCAGGTAGCGGGAGGCCCCCTCAATGAGCAGTTCTTC. The chain has TRBV10-3 and TRBJ2-1; 10 nucleotides line up with TRBD2. The CDR3 loop spans 17 amino acids. Trimming removed 2 bases from V and 6 bases from J; junction bases left unmatched: 10. The germline CDR1 and CDR2 sequences are ENHRY and SYGVKD.